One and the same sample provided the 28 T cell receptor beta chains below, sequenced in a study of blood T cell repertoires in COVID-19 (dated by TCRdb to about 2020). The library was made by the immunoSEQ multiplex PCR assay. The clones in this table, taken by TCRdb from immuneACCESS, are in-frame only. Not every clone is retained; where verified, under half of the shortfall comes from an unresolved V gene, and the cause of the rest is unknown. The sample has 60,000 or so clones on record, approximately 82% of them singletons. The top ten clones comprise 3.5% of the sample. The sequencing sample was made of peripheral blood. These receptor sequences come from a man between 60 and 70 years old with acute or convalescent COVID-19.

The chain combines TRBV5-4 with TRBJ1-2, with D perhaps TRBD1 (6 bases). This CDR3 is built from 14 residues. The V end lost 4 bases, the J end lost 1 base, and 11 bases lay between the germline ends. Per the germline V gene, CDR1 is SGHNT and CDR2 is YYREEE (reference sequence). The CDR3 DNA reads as TGTGCCAGCAGCCGATGGACAGTTAACTATGGCTACACCTTC. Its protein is CASSRWTVNYGYTF. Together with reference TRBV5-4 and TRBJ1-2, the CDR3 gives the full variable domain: ETGVTQSPTHLIKTRGQQVTLRCSSQSGHNTVSWYQQALGQGPQFIFQYYREEENGRGNFPPRFSGLQFPNYSSELNVNALELDDSALYLCASSRWTVNYGYTFGSGTRLTVV.

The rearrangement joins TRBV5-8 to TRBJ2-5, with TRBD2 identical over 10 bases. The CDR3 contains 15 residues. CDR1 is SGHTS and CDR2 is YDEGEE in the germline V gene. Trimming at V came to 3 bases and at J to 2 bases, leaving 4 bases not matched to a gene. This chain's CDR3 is CASSSGAGGQETQYF. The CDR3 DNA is TGTGCCAGCAGCTCAGGAGCGGGGGGGCAAGAGACCCAGTACTTC.

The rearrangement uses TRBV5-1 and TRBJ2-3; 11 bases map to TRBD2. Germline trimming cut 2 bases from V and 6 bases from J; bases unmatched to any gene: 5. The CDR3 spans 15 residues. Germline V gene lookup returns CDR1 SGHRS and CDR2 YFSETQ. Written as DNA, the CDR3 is TGCGCCAGCAGCTTTAGCGGGGGGGCCCCTGATACGCAGTATTTT. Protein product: CASSFSGGAPDTQYF. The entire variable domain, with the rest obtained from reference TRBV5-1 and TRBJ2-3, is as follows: KAGVTQTPRYLIKTRGQQVTLSCSPISGHRSVSWYQQTPGQGLQFLFEYFSETQRNKGNFPGRFSGRQFSNSRSEMNVSTLELGDSALYLCASSFSGGAPDTQYFGPGTRLTVL.

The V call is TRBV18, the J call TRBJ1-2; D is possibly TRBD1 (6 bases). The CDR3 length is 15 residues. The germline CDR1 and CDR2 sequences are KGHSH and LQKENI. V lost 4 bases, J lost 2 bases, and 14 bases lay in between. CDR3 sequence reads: CASSQTSGQNYGYTF. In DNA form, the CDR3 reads TGTGCCAGCTCACAAACAAGTGGACAGAACTATGGCTACACCTTC.

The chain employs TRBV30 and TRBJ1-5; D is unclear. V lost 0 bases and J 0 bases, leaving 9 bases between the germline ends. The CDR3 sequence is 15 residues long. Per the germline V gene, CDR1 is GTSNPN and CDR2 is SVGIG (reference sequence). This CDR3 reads CAWSVRGYSNQPQHF. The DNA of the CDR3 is TGTGCCTGGAGTGTACGAGGGTATAGCAATCAGCCCCAGCATTTT.

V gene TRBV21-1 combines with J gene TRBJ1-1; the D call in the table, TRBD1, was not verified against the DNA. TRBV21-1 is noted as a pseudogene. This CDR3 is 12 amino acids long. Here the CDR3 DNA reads TGTGCCTTCCACAGGGAGAACACTGAAGCTTTCTTT. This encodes CAFHRENTEAFF.

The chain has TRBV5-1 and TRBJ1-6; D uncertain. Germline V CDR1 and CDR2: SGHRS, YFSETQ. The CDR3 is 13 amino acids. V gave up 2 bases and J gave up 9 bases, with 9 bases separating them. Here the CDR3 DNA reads TGCGCCAGCAGCTTAGGAGGGAGTTCACCCCTCCACTTT. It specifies CASSLGGSSPLHF.

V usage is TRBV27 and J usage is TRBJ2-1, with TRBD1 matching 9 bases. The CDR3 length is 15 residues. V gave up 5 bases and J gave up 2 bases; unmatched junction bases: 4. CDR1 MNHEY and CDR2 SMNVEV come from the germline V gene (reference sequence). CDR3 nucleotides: TGTGCCAGCAGTCAGGGACAGGGCCCCTACAATGAGCAGTTCTTC. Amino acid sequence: CASSQGQGPYNEQFF.

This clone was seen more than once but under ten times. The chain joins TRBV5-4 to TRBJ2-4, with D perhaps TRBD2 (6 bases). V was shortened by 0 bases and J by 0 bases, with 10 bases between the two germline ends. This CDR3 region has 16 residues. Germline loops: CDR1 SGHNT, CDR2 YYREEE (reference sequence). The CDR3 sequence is CASSLAGDLAKNIQYF. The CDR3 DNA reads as TGTGCCAGCAGCTTGGCGGGGGACCTAGCCAAAAACATTCAGTACTTC. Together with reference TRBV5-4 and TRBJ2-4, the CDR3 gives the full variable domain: ETGVTQSPTHLIKTRGQQVTLRCSSQSGHNTVSWYQQALGQGPQFIFQYYREEENGRGNFPPRFSGLQFPNYSSELNVNALELDDSALYLCASSLAGDLAKNIQYFGAGTRLSVL.

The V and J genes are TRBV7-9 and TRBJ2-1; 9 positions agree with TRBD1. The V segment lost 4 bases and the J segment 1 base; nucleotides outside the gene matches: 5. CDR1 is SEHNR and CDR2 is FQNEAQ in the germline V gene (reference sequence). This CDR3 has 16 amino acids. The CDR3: CASSSGQGSSYNEQFF. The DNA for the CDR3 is TGTGCCAGCAGCTCGGGACAGGGAAGTTCCTACAATGAGCAGTTCTTC.

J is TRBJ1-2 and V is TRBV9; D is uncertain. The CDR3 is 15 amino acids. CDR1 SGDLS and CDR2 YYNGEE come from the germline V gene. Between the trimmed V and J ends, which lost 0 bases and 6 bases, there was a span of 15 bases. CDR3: CASSVGHRVRDGYTF. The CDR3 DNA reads TGTGCCAGCAGCGTAGGCCATCGCGTAAGAGATGGCTACACCTTC.

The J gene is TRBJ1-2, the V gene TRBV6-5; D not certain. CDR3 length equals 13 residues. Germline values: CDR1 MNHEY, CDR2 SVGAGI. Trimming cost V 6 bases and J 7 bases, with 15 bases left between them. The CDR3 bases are TGTGCCAGCAGCCCCACCCCGGTTGGTGGCTACACCTTC. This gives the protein CASSPTPVGGYTF.

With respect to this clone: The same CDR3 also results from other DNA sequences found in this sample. CDR3 region: CASSPRVQPQHF. The CDR3 bases are TGTGCCAGCAGTCCACGGGTCCAGCCCCAGCATTTT. V gene TRBV6-6 combines with J gene TRBJ1-5, with no clear D. Germline-derived CDR1 and CDR2 are MNHNY and SVGAGI (reference sequence). V lost 5 bases, J lost 7 bases, and 9 bases lay in between. The CDR3 has 12 residues.

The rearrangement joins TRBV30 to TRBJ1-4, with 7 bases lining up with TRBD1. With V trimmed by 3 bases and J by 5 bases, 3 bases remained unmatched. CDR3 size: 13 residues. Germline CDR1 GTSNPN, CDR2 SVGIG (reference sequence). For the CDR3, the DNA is TGTGCCTGGAGAGGGGACAGAAATGAAAAACTGTTTTTT. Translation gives CAWRGDRNEKLFF.

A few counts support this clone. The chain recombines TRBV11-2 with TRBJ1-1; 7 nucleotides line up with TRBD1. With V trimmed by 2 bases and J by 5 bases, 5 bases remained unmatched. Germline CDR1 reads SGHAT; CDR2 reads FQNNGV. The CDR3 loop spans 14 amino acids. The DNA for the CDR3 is TGTGCCAGCAGCTTACAGACAGGGCGGACTGAAGCTTTCTTT. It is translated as CASSLQTGRTEAFF.

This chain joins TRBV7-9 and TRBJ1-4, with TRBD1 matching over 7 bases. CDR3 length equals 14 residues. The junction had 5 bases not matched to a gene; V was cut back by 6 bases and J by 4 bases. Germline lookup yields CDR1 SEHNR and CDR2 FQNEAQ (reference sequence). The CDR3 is CASSPTGVNEKLFF. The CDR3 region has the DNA TGTGCCAGCAGTCCTACAGGGGTTAATGAAAAACTGTTTTTT. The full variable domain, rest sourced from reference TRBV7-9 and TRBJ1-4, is DTGVSQNPRHKITKRGQNVTFRCDPISEHNRLYWYRQTLGQGPEFLTYFQNEAQLEKSRLLSDRFSAERPKGSFSTLEIQRTEQGDSAMYLCASSPTGVNEKLFFGSGTQLSVL.

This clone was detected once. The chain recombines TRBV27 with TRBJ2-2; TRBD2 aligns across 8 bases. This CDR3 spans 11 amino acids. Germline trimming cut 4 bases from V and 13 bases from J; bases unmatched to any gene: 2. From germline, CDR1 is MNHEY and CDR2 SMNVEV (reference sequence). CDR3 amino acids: CASSSGGTLFF. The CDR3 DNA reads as TGTGCCAGCAGTTCGGGAGGGACGCTGTTTTTT.

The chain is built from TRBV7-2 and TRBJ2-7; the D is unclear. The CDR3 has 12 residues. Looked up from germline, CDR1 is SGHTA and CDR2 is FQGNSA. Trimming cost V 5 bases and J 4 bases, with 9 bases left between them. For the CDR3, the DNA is TGTGCCAGCAGCCTGGTCAGGTACGAGCAGTACTTC. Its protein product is CASSLVRYEQYF.

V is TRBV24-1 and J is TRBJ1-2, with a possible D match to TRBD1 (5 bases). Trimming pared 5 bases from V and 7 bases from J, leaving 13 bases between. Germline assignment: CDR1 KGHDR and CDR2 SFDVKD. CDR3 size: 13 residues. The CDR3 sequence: CATSAGGNLGYTF. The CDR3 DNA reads TGTGCCACCAGTGCCGGGGGGAACCTTGGCTACACCTTC.

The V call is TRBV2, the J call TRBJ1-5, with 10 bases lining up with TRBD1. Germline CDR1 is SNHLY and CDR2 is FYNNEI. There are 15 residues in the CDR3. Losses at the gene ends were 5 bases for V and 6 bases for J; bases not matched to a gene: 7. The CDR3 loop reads CASSPGQGEPQPQHF. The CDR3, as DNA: TGTGCCAGCAGTCCCGGACAGGGGGAACCTCAGCCCCAGCATTTT.

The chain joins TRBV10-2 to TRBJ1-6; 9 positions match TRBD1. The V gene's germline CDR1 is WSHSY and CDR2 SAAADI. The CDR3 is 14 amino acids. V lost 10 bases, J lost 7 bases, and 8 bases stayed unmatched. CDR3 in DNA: TGCGCCACCAGGACAGGGGACCCGAATTCACCCCTCCACTTT. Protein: CATRTGDPNSPLHF.

CDR3 in DNA: TGTGCCAGCAGTTTTATCTACGAGCAGTACTTC. The encoded protein is CASSFIYEQYF. This chain links TRBV27 with TRBJ2-7, with unresolved D. V was shortened by 3 bases and J by 3 bases, with 3 bases between the two germline ends. Looked up from germline, CDR1 is MNHEY and CDR2 is SMNVEV (reference sequence). CDR3 length: 11 residues.

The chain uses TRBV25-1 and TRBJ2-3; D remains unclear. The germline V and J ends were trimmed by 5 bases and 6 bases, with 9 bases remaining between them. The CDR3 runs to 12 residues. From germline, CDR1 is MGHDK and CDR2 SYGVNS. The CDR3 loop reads CASSRSSDTQYF. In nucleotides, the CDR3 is TGTGCCAGCAGTAGGAGTTCGGATACGCAGTATTTT.

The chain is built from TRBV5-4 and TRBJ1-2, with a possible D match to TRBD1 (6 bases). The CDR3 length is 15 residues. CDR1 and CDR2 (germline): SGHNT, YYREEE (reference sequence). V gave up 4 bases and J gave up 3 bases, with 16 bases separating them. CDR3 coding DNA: TGTGCCAGCAGCCTTCCCACAGGACAGCACTATGGCTACACCTTC. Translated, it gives CASSLPTGQHYGYTF.

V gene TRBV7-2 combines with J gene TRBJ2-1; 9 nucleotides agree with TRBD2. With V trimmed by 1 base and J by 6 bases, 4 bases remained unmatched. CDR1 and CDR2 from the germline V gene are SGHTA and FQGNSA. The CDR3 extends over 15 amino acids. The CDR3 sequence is CASSLGASGVNEQFF. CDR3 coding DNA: TGTGCCAGCAGCTTAGGGGCTAGCGGGGTCAATGAGCAGTTCTTC.

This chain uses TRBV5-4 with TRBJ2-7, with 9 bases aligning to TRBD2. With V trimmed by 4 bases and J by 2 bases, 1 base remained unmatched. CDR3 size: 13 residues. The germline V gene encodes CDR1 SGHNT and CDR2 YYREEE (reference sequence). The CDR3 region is CASSRLAAYEQYF. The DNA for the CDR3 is TGTGCCAGCAGCCGACTAGCGGCCTACGAGCAGTACTTC.

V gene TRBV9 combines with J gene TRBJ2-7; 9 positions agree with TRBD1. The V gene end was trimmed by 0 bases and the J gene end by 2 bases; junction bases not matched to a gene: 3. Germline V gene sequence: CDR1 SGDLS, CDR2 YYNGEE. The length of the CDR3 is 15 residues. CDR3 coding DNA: TGTGCCAGCAGCGTAGCGGGGACAGGGCCCTACGAGCAGTACTTC. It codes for CASSVAGTGPYEQYF. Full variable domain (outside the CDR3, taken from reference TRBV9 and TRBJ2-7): DSGVTQTPKHLITATGQRVTLRCSPRSGDLSVYWYQQSLDQGLQFLIQYYNGEERAKGNILERFSAQQFPDLHSELNLSSLELGDSALYFCASSVAGTGPYEQYFGPGTRLTVT.

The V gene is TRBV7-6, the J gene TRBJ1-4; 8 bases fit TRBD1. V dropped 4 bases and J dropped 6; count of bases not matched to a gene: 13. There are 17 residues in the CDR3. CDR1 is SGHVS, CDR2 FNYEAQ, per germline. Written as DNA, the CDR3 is TGTGCCAGCAGCTCCACCCGAGACAGGGGAGACGATGAAAAACTGTTTTTT. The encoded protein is CASSSTRDRGDDEKLFF.